Below are 26 T cell receptor beta chains sequenced from a single sample in a study of response to subunit inactivated influenza vaccine. Via MiXCR, TCRdb re-called the RT-PCR reads, giving one row per CDR3 protein. Altogether about 780,000 distinct CDR3 sequences are present, around 18% being singletons, with the ten largest covering roughly 10%. Material: PBMCs from blood, obtained approximately 5 days after vaccination. These receptors were obtained from a man aged 50 to 60 who received an inactivated influenza vaccine.

V gene TRBV20-1 combines with J gene TRBJ2-7; 10 bases agree with TRBD1. Germline V gives CDR1 DFQATT, CDR2 SNEGSKA (reference sequence). Unmatched junction bases numbered 6, after V lost 1 base and J lost 3 bases. The CDR3 loop spans 15 amino acids. Written as DNA, the CDR3 is TGCAGTGCTAGAGTCGGGACAGGGGTCTTCTACGAGCAGTACTTC. Protein sequence: CSARVGTGVFYEQYF.

This clonotype appeared a few times. The CDR3 DNA reads as TGCAGTGCTAGAAGGGGGGTATTTGCAGATACGCAGTATTTT. It codes for CSARRGVFADTQYF. This chain uses TRBV20-1 with TRBJ2-3, with D perhaps TRBD1 or TRBD2 (6 bases each). CDR1 DFQATT and CDR2 SNEGSKA come from the germline V gene (reference sequence). V was pared by 2 bases and J by 4 bases, with 13 bases between. The CDR3 is made up of 14 amino acids.

The chain carries TRBV5-1 and TRBJ1-1; no definite D call. CDR3 length: 13 amino acids. Germline CDR1 is SGHRS and CDR2 is YFSETQ. Trimming took off 0 bases at V and 3 bases at J, with 6 bases between the two ends. The CDR3 reads CASSLAQHTEAFF. In DNA form, the CDR3 reads TGCGCCAGCAGCTTGGCCCAGCACACTGAAGCTTTCTTT. The full variable domain, with the rest looked up from reference TRBV5-1 and TRBJ1-1, is KAGVTQTPRYLIKTRGQQVTLSCSPISGHRSVSWYQQTPGQGLQFLFEYFSETQRNKGNFPGRFSGRQFSNSRSEMNVSTLELGDSALYLCASSLAQHTEAFFGQGTRLTVV.

This clonotype has a handful of counts. The chain joins TRBV29-1 to TRBJ2-5; D possibly corresponds to TRBD1 (6 bases). Trimming took off 4 bases at V and 4 bases at J, with 7 bases between the two ends. Germline CDR1 reads SQVTM; CDR2 reads ANQGSEA. This CDR3 is 11 amino acids long. In nucleotides, the CDR3 is TGCAGCGTTGGACAGGCAGAGACCCAGTACTTC. Encoded protein: CSVGQAETQYF.

This chain uses TRBV12-3 or TRBV12-4 with TRBJ2-2; TRBD2 aligns across 10 bases. With V trimmed by 6 bases and J by 5 bases, 3 bases remained unmatched. The CDR3 sequence is 14 residues long. The CDR3 coding sequence is TGTGCCAGCAGGGGAGCGGGGGGGACCGGGGAGCTGTTTTTT. Its translation is CASRGAGGTGELFF.

This clonotype was seen only once. CDR3 in DNA: TGTGCCAGCAGCTCGTTGTTGAAGGAGACCCAGTACTTC. This translates into CASSSLLKETQYF. The chain is built from TRBV11-2 and TRBJ2-5; D ambiguous. Germline values: CDR1 SGHAT, CDR2 FQNNGV. V dropped 4 bases and J dropped 5 bases, with 11 bases sitting between them. This CDR3 has 13 residues.

The chain carries TRBV29-1 and TRBJ2-2; possibly TRBD1 or TRBD2 for D (7 bases each). This CDR3 has 14 residues. The V gene's germline CDR1 is SQVTM and CDR2 ANQGSEA. Deletions cut 4 bases from V and 7 bases from J, with 16 bases between. The CDR3 is CSVARQGGNGELFF. CDR3 nucleotides: TGCAGCGTTGCTCGACAGGGAGGGAACGGGGAGCTGTTTTTT.

This clonotype has more than one count but fewer than ten. The chain carries TRBV10-3 and TRBJ2-7, with 8 bases aligning to TRBD2. The CDR3 is made up of 15 amino acids. The ends lost 2 bases at V and 2 bases at J; junction bases unmatched: 5. Germline V gene lookup returns CDR1 ENHRY and CDR2 SYGVKD. In nucleotides, the CDR3 is TGTGCCATCAGTGAGCCCCGGGGGGGCCCCTACGAGCAGTACTTC. As protein: CAISEPRGGPYEQYF.

There are a few counts of this clonotype. The CDR3 sequence is CATSPRPGLAAYEQYF. The CDR3 bases are TGTGCCACCAGTCCCAGACCGGGACTAGCAGCCTACGAGCAGTACTTC. J is TRBJ2-7 and V is TRBV15, with 9 bases that match TRBD2. V was clipped by 6 bases and J by 2 bases; unmatched bases: 11. Germline V gene lookup returns CDR1 LNHNV and CDR2 YYDKDF (reference sequence). This CDR3 region has 16 residues.

This clonotype was seen ten or more times. The rearrangement links TRBV12-3 or TRBV12-4 to TRBJ2-3, with D tentatively TRBD2 (6 bases). V was shortened by 1 base and J by 3 bases, with 8 bases between the two germline ends. CDR3 size: 14 residues. The CDR3 DNA sequence: TGTGCCAGCAGTTTAGAAGGGAGGACAGATACGCAGTATTTT. Amino acids: CASSLEGRTDTQYF.

In its sample, this clonotype was seen a few times. The chain uses TRBV14 and TRBJ2-7, with D unresolved. The CDR3 spans 14 residues. CDR1 SGHDN and CDR2 FVKESK come from the germline V gene. V was shortened by 5 bases and J by 2 bases, with 13 bases between the two germline ends. Here the CDR3 DNA reads TGTGCCAGCAGCGGGGTTTATGGGGCCTACGAGCAGTACTTC. Its translation: CASSGVYGAYEQYF.

The rearrangement links TRBV6-1 to TRBJ2-3, with D unresolved. Germline loops: CDR1 MNHNS, CDR2 SASEGT. The CDR3 length is 17 residues. Trimming shortened V by 6 bases and J by 1 base, and 20 bases separated the two germline ends. Here the CDR3 DNA reads TGTGCCAGCAGCCGACCTTGGTTGACGAGCGGCACAGATACGCAGTATTTT. Encoded protein: CASSRPWLTSGTDTQYF.

The table lists this clonotype with a few counts. The chain employs TRBV7-2 and TRBJ2-5; D unclear. This CDR3 comprises 15 residues. Per the germline V gene, CDR1 is SGHTA and CDR2 is FQGNSA. Trimming took off 3 bases at V and 2 bases at J, with 13 bases between the two ends. CDR3 DNA: TGTGCCAGCAGCTTCTCGATCAAGACACAAGAGACCCAGTACTTC. Translated: CASSFSIKTQETQYF.

This chain connects TRBV7-7 to TRBJ2-5; D may correspond to TRBD1 or TRBD2 (5 bases each). Germline V gene lookup returns CDR1 SSHAT and CDR2 FNYEAQ (reference sequence). CDR3 size: 17 residues. V was trimmed by 8 bases and J by 1 base, leaving 23 bases between them. DNA of the CDR3: TGTGCCAGCCAGGAAGGGGAGCCCTCGAGTTGCCAAGAGACCCAGTACTTC. It yields the protein CASQEGEPSSCQETQYF.

The genes are TRBV18 and TRBJ2-4; 13 bases match TRBD2. V was pared by 3 bases and J by 2 bases, with 1 base of the junction left unmatched. Germline values: CDR1 KGHSH, CDR2 LQKENI. The CDR3 loop spans 16 amino acids. CDR3 loop: CASSPGTSGTKNIQYF. The CDR3, as DNA: TGTGCCAGCTCACCTGGGACTAGCGGGACCAAAAACATTCAGTACTTC.

The chain carries TRBV12-3 or TRBV12-4 and TRBJ2-3; D is perhaps TRBD2 (6 bases). V lost 2 bases to trimming and J lost 2 bases, with 14 bases between them. The CDR3 is made up of 16 amino acids. The CDR3 nucleotides are TGTGCCAGCAGTTTATCTGCACGGGGACTCACAGATACGCAGTATTTT. This encodes CASSLSARGLTDTQYF.

The V call is TRBV20-1, the J call TRBJ1-4, with D tentatively TRBD1 (5 bases). The CDR3 runs 15 residues. From germline, CDR1 is DFQATT and CDR2 SNEGSKA (reference sequence). Trimming removed 0 bases at V and 8 bases at J, with 16 bases between. This CDR3 reads CSARDPGRVWEKLFF. Here the CDR3 DNA reads TGCAGTGCTAGAGATCCGGGACGTGTGTGGGAAAAACTGTTTTTT.

This clonotype was counted ten times or more. This chain connects TRBV5-4 to TRBJ2-5; 9 positions agree with TRBD2. V dropped 1 base and J dropped 1; count of bases not matched to a gene: 2. The V gene's germline CDR1 is SGHNT and CDR2 YYREEE (reference sequence). The CDR3 runs 15 residues. The CDR3 protein is CASSLMTSGQETQYF. Written as DNA, the CDR3 is TGTGCCAGCAGCTTGATGACTAGCGGCCAAGAGACCCAGTACTTC.

This clonotype was detected ten times or more. The junction differs from germline at one of its ends, possibly a read error. This chain links TRBV9 with TRBJ2-7, with 12 bases identical to TRBD2. The CDR3 spans 15 residues. The germline CDR1 and CDR2 sequences are SGDLS and YYNGEE. This CDR3 reads CSSSRGLAGMYEQYF. For the CDR3, the DNA is TGTTCCAGCAGCCGCGGACTAGCGGGAATGTACGAGCAGTACTTC.

This clonotype was seen a handful of times. In DNA form, the CDR3 reads TGTGCCACCAGCAGAACCAGGGCAAACTATGGCTACACCTTC. Translation: CATSRTRANYGYTF. The V and J genes are TRBV15 and TRBJ1-2, with a possible D match to TRBD1 (5 bases). The CDR3 is 14 residues long. The germline V and J ends were trimmed by 2 bases and 2 bases, with 9 bases remaining between them. The germline CDR1 and CDR2 sequences are LNHNV and YYDKDF (reference sequence).

V is TRBV5-6 and J is TRBJ2-5; possibly TRBD1 or TRBD2 for D (6 bases each). This CDR3 is built from 16 residues. CDR1 is SGHDT, CDR2 YYEEEE, per germline. Trimming shortened V by 2 bases and J by 4 bases, and 18 bases separated the two germline ends. This chain's CDR3 is CASSLGGYEGGETQYF. DNA for the CDR3: TGTGCCAGCAGCTTAGGGGGATACGAGGGAGGAGAGACCCAGTACTTC.

This sequence joins TRBV6-2 or TRBV6-3 and TRBJ2-7, with D perhaps given as TRBD1 or TRBD2 (5 bases each). The CDR3 contains 15 residues. With 2 bases removed from V and 1 base from J, the gap between germline ends came to 12 bases. Germline V gene sequence: CDR1 MNHEY, CDR2 SVGEGT. CDR3 DNA: TGTGCCAGCAGTTACGGTGGGACGTATTCCTACGAGCAGTACTTC. It translates to CASSYGGTYSYEQYF.

The rearrangement joins TRBV5-1 to TRBJ2-5; no clear D gene. Germline CDR1 is SGHRS and CDR2 is YFSETQ. This CDR3 spans 12 amino acids. The V end was cut by 4 bases, the J end by 1 base, with 5 bases between. In DNA, the CDR3 is TGCGCCAGCAGCGCAAGCCAAGAGACCCAGTACTTC. Encoded protein: CASSASQETQYF.

V and J are TRBV9 and TRBJ1-5; TRBD1 might be the D (6 bases). CDR3 length: 14 residues. Trimming removed 0 bases at V and 4 bases at J, with 8 bases between. The V gene's germline CDR1 is SGDLS and CDR2 YYNGEE. This CDR3 reads CASSVGDRNQPQHF. As DNA, the CDR3 is TGTGCCAGCAGCGTAGGAGACAGGAATCAGCCCCAGCATTTT.

This clonotype showed up just a few times. This rearrangement joins TRBV7-2 to TRBJ1-1, with 8 bases matching TRBD1. From germline, CDR1 is SGHTA and CDR2 FQGNSA. With V trimmed by 0 bases and J by 6 bases, 12 bases remained unmatched. This CDR3 spans 17 amino acids. The CDR3, as DNA: TGTGCCAGCAGCTTAGCTGTGGGGGGAACAGGGGGAGCTGAAGCTTTCTTT. As protein: CASSLAVGGTGGAEAFF.

The chain recombines TRBV5-1 with TRBJ1-3; 8 bases fit TRBD1. The trim removed 4 bases at V and 8 bases at J, leaving 8 bases unmatched. CDR1 and CDR2 (germline): SGHRS, YFSETQ. This CDR3 comprises 14 residues. Here the CDR3 DNA reads TGCGCCAGCAGCCAGGGACAGGCAGGAGACACCATATATTTT. Translated, it gives CASSQGQAGDTIYF. Filled out from reference TRBV5-1 and TRBJ1-3, the complete variable domain reads KAGVTQTPRYLIKTRGQQVTLSCSPISGHRSVSWYQQTPGQGLQFLFEYFSETQRNKGNFPGRFSGRQFSNSRSEMNVSTLELGDSALYLCASSQGQAGDTIYFGEGSWLTVV.